This T cell receptor (beta chain) was captured by sequencing in a study of human T cells and chemical hapten exposure. In the library, unique molecular identifiers were attached to individual cDNA molecules. Original processing notes: The median was approximately 89,000 TCRs per sample, ranging roughly 23,224 to 690,600. TCRdb independently ran MiXCR on the 5' RACE reads; one entry per CDR3 protein. The V and J calls, along with clone size, are taken from TCRdb and not from the paper's own processing. The profile shows roughly 81,000 distinct CDR3 sequences, more than 7% of them singletons. Findings and limits, study-wide: Sensitizing with DPC caused no change in TCRs above 1 in 1000 frequency.

The CDR3 is made up of 14 amino acids. Germline CDR1 is GTSNPN and CDR2 is SVGIG (reference sequence). Total RNA came from unfractionated whole blood. Comments on this clonotype: Its antigen is unknown. Germline and junction disagree at one end, which may indicate a read error.

This clonotype was sampled from a male donor in good health. This chain uses TRBV30 with TRBJ1-3; D gene ambiguous. This chain's CDR3 is CAWSPGYSGNTIDF. CDR3 nucleotide sequence: TGTGCCTGGAGTCCGGGTTACTCCGGAAACACCATAGATTTT.